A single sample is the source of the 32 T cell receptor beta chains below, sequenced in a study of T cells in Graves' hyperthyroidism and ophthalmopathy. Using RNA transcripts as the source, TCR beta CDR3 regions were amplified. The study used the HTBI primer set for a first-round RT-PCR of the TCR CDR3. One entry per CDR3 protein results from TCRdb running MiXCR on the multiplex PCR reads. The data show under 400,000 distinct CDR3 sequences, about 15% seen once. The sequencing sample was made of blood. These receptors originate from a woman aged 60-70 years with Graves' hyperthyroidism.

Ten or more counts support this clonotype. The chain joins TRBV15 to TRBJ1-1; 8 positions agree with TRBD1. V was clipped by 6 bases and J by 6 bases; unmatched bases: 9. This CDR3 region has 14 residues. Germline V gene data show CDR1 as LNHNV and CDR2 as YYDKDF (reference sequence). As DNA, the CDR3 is TGTGCCACCAGTTTTGGACAGGGTGTATCTGAAGCTTTCTTT. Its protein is CATSFGQGVSEAFF.

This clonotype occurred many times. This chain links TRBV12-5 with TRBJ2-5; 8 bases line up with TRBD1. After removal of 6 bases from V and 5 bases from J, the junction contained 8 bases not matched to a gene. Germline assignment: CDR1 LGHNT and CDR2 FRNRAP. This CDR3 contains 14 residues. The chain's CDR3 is CASGDDRGGETQYF. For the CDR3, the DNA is TGTGCTAGTGGGGACGACAGGGGCGGGGAGACCCAGTACTTC.

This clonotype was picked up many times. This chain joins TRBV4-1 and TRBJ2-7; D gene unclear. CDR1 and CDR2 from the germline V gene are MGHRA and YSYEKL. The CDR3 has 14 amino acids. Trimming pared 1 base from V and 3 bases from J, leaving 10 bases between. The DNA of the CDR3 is TGCGCCAGCAGCCAAGCTCTAGTTGGCTACGAGCAGTACTTC. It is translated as CASSQALVGYEQYF.

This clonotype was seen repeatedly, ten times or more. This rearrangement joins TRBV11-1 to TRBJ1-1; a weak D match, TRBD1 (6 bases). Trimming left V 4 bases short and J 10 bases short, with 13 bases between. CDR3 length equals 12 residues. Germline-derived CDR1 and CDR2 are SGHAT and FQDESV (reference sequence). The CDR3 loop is CASSSGGAAAFF. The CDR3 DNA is TGTGCCAGCAGCTCTGGGGGGGCGGCAGCTTTCTTT.

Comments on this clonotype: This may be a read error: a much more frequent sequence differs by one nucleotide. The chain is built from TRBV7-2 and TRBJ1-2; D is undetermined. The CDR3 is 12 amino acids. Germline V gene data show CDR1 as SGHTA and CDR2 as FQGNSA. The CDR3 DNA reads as TGTGCCGGCAGCTTACAGTACTATGGCTACACCTTC. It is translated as CAGSLQYYGYTF.

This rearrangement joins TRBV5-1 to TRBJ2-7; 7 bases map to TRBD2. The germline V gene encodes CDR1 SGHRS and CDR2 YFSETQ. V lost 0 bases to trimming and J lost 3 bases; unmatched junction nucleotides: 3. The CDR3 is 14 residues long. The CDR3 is CASSLVSSGYEQYF. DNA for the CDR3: TGCGCCAGCAGCTTGGTGTCTAGCGGCTACGAGCAGTACTTC.

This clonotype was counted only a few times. The CDR3 DNA sequence: TGTGCCACCATTATTGCCGGGACAGGGGGAAACACCATATATTTT. Translating gives CATIIAGTGGNTIYF. The chain has TRBV24-1 and TRBJ1-3; 9 positions agree with TRBD1. The CDR3 runs to 15 residues. CDR1 is KGHDR and CDR2 is SFDVKD in the germline V gene. The junction had 8 bases not matched to a gene; V was cut back by 8 bases and J by 4 bases.

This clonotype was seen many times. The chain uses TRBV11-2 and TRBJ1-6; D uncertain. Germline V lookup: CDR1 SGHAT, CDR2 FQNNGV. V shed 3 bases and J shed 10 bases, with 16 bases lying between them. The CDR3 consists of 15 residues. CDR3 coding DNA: TGTGCCAGCAGCTTCTCCCAGAGAGGAGACTCACCCCTCCACTTT. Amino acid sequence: CASSFSQRGDSPLHF.

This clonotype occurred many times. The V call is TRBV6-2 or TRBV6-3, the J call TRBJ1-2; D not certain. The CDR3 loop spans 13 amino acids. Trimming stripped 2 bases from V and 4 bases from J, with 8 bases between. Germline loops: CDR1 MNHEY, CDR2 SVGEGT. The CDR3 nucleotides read TGTGCCAGCAGTTACAGGCAGACCTATGGCTACACCTTC. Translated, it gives CASSYRQTYGYTF.

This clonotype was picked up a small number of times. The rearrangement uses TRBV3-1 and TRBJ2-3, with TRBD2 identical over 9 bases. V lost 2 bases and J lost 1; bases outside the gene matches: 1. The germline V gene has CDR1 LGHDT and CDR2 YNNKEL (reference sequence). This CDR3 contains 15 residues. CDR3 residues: CASSQIAGGTDTQYF. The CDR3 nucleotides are TGTGCCAGCAGCCAAATAGCGGGGGGCACAGATACGCAGTATTTT.

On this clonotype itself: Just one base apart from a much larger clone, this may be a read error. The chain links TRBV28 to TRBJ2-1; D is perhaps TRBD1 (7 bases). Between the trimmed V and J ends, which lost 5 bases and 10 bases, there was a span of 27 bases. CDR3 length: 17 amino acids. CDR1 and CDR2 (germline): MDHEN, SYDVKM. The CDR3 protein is CASSLMGVGPGGYEQFF. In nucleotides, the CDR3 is TGTGCCAGCAGTCTCATGGGGGTGGGTCCAGGGGGGTACGAGCAGTTCTTC. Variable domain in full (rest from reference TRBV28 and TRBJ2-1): DVKVTQSSRYLVKRTGEKVFLECVQDMDHENMFWYRQDPGLGLRLIYFSYDVKMKEKGDIPEGYSVSREKKERFSLILESASTNQTSMYLCASSLMGVGPGGYEQFFGPGTRLTVL.

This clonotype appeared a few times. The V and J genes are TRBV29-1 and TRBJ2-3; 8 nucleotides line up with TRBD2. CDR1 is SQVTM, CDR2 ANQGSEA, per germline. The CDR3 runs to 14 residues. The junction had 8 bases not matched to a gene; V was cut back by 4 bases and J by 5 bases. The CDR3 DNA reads TGCAGCGTTGGGAATAGCGGGATCAAAGATACGCAGTATTTT. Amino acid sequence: CSVGNSGIKDTQYF.

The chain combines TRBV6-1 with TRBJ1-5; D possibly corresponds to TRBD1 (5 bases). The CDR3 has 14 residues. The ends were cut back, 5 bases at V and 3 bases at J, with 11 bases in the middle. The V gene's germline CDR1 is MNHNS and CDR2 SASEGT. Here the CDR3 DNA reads TGTGCCAGCAGTTTTACCGGGGCCAATCAGCCCCAGCATTTT. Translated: CASSFTGANQPQHF.

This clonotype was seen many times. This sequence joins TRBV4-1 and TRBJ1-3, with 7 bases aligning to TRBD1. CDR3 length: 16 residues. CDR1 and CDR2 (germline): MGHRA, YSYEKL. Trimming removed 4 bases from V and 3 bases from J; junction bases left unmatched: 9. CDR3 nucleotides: TGCGCCAGCAGCCCGGCGGAGGGGGCTAGTGGAAACACCATATATTTT. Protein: CASSPAEGASGNTIYF.

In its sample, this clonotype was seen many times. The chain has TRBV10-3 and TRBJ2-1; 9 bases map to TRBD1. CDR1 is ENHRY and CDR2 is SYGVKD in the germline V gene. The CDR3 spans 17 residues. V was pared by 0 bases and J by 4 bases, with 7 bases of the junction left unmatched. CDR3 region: CAISESADRGLYNEQFF. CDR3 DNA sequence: TGTGCCATCAGTGAGTCGGCGGACAGGGGACTATACAATGAGCAGTTCTTC.

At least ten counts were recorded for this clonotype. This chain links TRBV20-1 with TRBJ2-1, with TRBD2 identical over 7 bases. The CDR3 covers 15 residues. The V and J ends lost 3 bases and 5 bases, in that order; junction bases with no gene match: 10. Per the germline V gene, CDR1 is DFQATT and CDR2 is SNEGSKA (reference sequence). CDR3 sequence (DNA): TGCAGTGCTAGTCGGTGGCTAGCGGCTAACAATGAGCAGTTCTTC. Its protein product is CSASRWLAANNEQFF.

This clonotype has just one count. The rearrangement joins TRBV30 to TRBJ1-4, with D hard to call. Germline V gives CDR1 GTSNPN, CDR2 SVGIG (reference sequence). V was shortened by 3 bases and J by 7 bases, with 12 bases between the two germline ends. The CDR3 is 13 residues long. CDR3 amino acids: CAWRQQFFEKLFF. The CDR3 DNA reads TGTGCCTGGAGGCAACAGTTTTTTGAAAAACTGTTTTTT. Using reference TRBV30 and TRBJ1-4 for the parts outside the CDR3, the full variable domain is SQTIHQWPATLVQPVGSPLSLECTVEGTSNPNLYWYRQAAGRGLQLLFYSVGIGQISSEVPQNLSASRPQDRQFILSSKKLLLSDSGFYLCAWRQQFFEKLFFGSGTQLSVL.

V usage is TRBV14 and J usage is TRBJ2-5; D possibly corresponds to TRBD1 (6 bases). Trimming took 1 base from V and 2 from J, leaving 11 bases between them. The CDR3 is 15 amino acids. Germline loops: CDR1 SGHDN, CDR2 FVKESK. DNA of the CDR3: TGTGCCAGCAGCCAAGGATTGACAGGACAAGAGACCCAGTACTTC. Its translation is CASSQGLTGQETQYF. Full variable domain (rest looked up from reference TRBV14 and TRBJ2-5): EAGVTQFPSHSVIEKGQTVTLRCDPISGHDNLYWYRRVMGKEIKFLLHFVKESKQDESGMPNNRFLAERTGGTYSTLKVQPAELEDSGVYFCASSQGLTGQETQYFGPGTRLLVL.

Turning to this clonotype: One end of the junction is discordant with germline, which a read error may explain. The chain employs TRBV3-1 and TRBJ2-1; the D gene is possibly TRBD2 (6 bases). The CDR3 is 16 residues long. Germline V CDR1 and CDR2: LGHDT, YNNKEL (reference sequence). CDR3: CTSSQAWRGYYNEQFF. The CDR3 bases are TGTACCAGCAGCCAAGCCTGGCGGGGATACTACAATGAGCAGTTCTTC.

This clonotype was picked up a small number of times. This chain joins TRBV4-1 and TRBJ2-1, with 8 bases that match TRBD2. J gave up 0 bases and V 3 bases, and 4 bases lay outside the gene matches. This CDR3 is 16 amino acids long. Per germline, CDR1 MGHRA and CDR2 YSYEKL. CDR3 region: CASSQPGTSSYNEQFF. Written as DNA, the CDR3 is TGCGCCAGCAGCCAGCCCGGGACTAGCTCCTACAATGAGCAGTTCTTC.

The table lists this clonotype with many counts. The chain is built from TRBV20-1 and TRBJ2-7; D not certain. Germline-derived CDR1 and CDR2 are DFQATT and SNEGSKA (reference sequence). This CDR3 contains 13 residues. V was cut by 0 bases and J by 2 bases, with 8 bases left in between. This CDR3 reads CSARDAQPYEQYF. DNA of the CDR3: TGCAGTGCTAGAGATGCCCAGCCCTACGAGCAGTACTTC.

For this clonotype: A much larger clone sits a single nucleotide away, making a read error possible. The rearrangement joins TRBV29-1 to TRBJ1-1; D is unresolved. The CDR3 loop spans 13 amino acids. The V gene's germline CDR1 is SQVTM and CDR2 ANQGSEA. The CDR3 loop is CGVEAAENTEAFF. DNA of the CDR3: TGCGGCGTTGAAGCCGCAGAGAACACTGAAGCTTTCTTT.

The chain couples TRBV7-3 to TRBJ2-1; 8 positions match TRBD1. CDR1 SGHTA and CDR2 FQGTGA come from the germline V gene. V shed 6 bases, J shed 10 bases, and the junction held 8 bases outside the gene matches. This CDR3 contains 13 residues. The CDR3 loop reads CASRADRVNEQFF. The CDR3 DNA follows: TGTGCCAGCAGGGCGGACAGGGTGAACGAGCAGTTCTTC.

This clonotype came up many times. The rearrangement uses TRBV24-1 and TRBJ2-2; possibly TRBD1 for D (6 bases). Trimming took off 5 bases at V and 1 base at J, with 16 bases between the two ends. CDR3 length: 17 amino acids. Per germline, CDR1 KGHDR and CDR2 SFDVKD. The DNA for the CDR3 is TGTGCCACCAGTGGTTGGAGTGGGGGCGGGAACACCGGGGAGCTGTTTTTT. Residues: CATSGWSGGGNTGELFF.

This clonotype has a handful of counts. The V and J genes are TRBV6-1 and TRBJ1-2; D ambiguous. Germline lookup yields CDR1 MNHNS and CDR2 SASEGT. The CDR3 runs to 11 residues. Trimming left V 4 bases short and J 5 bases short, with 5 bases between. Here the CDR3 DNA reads TGTGCCAGCAGTGTACAGTATGGCTACACCTTC. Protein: CASSVQYGYTF.

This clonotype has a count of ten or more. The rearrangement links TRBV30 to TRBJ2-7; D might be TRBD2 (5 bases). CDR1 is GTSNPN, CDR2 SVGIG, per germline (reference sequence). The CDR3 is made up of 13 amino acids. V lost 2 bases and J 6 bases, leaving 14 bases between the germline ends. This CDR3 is CAWSWTRAAEQYF. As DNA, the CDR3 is TGTGCCTGGAGTTGGACGCGGGCTGCCGAGCAGTACTTC.

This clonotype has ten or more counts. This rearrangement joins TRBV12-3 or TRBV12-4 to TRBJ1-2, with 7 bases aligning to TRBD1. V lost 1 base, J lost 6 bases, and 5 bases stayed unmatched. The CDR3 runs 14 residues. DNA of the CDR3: TGTGCCAGCAGTTTAGGGGCAGGGGGGGATGGCTACACCTTC. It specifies CASSLGAGGDGYTF.

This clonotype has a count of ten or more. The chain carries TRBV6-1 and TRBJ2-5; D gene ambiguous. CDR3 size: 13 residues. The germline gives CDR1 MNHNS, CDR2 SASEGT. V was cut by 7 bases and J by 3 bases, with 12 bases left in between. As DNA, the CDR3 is TGTGCCAGCACTACTCTAGGGAAAGAGACCCAGTACTTC. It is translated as CASTTLGKETQYF.

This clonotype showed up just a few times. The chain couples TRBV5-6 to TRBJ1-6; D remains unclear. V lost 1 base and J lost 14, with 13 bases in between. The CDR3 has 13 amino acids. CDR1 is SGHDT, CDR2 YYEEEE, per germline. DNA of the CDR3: TGTGCCAGCAGCTTGTGGTCCGGAGTGACCCTCCACTTT. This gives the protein CASSLWSGVTLHF.

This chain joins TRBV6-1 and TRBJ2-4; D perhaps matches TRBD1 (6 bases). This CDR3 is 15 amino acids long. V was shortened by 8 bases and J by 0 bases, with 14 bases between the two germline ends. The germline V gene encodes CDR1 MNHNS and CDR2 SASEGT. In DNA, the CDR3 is TGTGCCAGCGGGTGGACAGCTCTAGCCAAAAACATTCAGTACTTC. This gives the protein CASGWTALAKNIQYF.

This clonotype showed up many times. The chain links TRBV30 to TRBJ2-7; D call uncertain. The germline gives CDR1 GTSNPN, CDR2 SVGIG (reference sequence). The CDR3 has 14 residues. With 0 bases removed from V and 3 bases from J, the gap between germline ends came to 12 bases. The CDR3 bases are TGTGCCTGGAGTGTAGGTCCCGTTAACTACGAGCAGTACTTC. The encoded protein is CAWSVGPVNYEQYF.

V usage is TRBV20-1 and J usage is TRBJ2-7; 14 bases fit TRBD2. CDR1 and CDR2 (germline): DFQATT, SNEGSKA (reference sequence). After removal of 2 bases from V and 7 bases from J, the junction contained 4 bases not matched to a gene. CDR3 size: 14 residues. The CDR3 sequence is CSARPGLAGDEQYF. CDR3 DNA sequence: TGCAGTGCTAGACCGGGACTAGCGGGAGATGAGCAGTACTTC.